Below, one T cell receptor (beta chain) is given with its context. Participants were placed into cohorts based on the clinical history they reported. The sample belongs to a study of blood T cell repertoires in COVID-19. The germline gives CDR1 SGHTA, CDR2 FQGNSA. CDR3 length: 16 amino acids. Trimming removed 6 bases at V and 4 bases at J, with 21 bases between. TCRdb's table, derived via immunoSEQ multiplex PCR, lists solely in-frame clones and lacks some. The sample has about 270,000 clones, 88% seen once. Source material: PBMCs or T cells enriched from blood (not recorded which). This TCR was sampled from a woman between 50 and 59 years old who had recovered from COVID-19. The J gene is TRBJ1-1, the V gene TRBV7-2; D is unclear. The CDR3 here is CASSYGSLPRSTEAFF. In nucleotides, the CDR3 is TGTGCCAGCAGTTATGGGTCCCTCCCTCGGAGCACTGAAGCTTTCTTT. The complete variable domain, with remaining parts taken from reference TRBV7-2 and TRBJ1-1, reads GAGVSQSPSNKVTEKGKDVELRCDPISGHTALYWYRQSLGQGLEFLIYFQGNSAPDKSGLPSDRFSAERTGGSVSTLTIQRTQQEDSAVYLCASSYGSLPRSTEAFFGQGTRLTVV.